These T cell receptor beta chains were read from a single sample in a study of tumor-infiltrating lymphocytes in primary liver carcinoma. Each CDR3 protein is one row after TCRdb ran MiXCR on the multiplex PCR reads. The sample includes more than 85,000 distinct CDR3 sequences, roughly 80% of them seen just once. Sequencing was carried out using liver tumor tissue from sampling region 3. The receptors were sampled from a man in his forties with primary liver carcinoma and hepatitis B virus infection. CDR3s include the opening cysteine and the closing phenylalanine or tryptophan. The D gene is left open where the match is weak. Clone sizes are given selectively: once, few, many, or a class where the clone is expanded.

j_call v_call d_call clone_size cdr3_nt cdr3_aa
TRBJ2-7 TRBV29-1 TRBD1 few TGCAGTGTCGACCGGTCGGGGACAGTAGGAAACTACGAGCAGTACTTC CSVDRSGTVGNYEQYF
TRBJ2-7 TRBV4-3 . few TGCGCCAGTAGCCCGCGCCTTTTCGAGGAGCAGTACTTC CASSPRLFEEQYF
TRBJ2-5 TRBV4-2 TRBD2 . TGTGCCAGCAGCCAAGATCTAGCGGGAGGGCGAATTATAGAGACCTTGTATTTC CASSQDLAGGRIIETLYF
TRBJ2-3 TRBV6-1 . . TGTGCCAGCAGCCACAGGGCGCTGGAAGATACGCAGTATTTT CASSHRALEDTQYF
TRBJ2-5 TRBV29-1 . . TGCAGCGTTTTTGGACAGTATGAGACCCAGTACTTC CSVFGQYETQYF
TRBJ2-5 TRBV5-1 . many TGCGCCAGCAGCTATTGGGGGCCGGGGGAGACCCAGTACTTC CASSYWGPGETQYF
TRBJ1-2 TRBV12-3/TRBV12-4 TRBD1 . TGTGTTAGCAGCCCGGGACAGACCTATGGCTACACCTTC CVSSPGQTYGYTF
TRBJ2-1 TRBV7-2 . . TGTGCCAGCAGCTTTCCCCCCTATGAGCAGTTCTTC CASSFPPYEQFF
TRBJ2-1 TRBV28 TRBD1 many TGTGCCAGCAGTCTCCCGGGACAGTTGGGGCATGAGCAGTTCTTC CASSLPGQLGHEQFF
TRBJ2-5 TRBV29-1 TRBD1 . TGCAGCGTTGGGGGGACAGGACCTTCGAGGGATAACCAGTACTTC CSVGGTGPSRDNQYF
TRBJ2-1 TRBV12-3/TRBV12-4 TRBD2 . TGTGCCAGTATGAGTAGCGGGGGATACAATGAGCGGTTCTTC CASMSSGGYNERFF
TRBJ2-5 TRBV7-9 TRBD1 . TGTGTCAGCAGCACCAGAGGGACAGAACAAGAGACCCAGTACTTC CVSSTRGTEQETQYF
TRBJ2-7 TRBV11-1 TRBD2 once TGTGCCAGCGGGGGGGATCGATCCTACGAGCAGTATTTC CASGGDRSYEQYF
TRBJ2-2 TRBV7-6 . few TGTGCCAGCAGCCTGGGGCAGGGTGTGGCCGGGGAGCTGTTTTTT CASSLGQGVAGELFF
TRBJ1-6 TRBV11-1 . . TGTGCCAGCAGCAGGACACAGGTTTCACCCTTCCACTTT CASSRTQVSPFHF
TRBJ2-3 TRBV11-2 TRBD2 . TGTGCCAGCAACCGATCGCCGAGACTAGCGGGAACAGATACGCAGTATTTT CASNRSPRLAGTDTQYF
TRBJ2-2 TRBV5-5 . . TGTGCCAGCAGCTTGAATGACTCAGCTAGAGGGGAGTTGTTTTTT CASSLNDSARGELFF
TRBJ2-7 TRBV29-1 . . TGCAGCGTTGAATTCTCGGCCCGGGGCAGAGGGCTTCTCGAGCATTACTTC CSVEFSARGRGLLEHYF
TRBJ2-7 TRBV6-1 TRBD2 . TGTGCCAGCAGTGGGTGGACTAGCATGATCTTC CASSGWTSMIF
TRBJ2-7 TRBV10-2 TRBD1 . TGCGCCAGCAGTGACCCGGGACAGGGCTTATCCAAGCAGTACTTC CASSDPGQGLSKQYF